These 3 T cell receptor beta chains originate from one sample sequenced in a study of T-cell memory formation after mild COVID-19. One entry per CDR3 protein results from TCRdb running MiXCR on the 5' RACE reads. The sample shows approximately 350,000 distinct CDR3 sequences, 10% to 15% of them seen only once. Sequenced input: PBMCs or a T cell subset sorted from them (not recorded which). The receptors here all came from a man aged 18 to 30 who had mild COVID-19 (a few samples of this study predate the infection). Cell type and time point are not known.

This clonotype was counted a few times. The chain recombines TRBV12-3 or TRBV12-4 with TRBJ2-2, with D perhaps TRBD2 (6 bases). This CDR3 is built from 14 residues. V was pared by 7 bases and J by 0 bases, with 9 bases between. Here the CDR3 reads CASKAGSNTGELFF. DNA of the CDR3: TGTGCCAGCAAGGCGGGATCGAACACCGGGGAGCTGTTTTTT.

This clonotype appeared a few times. The chain employs TRBV27 and TRBJ1-2; a possible D gene is TRBD1 (5 bases). The CDR3 sequence is 13 residues long. V lost 5 bases, J lost 4 bases, and 11 bases lay in between. CDR1 and CDR2 from the germline V gene are MNHEY and SMNVEV (reference sequence). The CDR3 region is CASSLTATYGYTF. CDR3 DNA: TGTGCCAGCAGTCTGACAGCTACCTATGGCTACACCTTC.

The chain combines TRBV7-9 with TRBJ2-6; D is ambiguous. Germline values: CDR1 SEHNR, CDR2 FQNEAQ (reference sequence). This CDR3 is 16 amino acids long. The V gene lost 3 bases and the J gene lost 0 bases, with 9 bases spanning the gap. The CDR3, as DNA: TGTGCCAGCAGCTTCCCAGGTTCCTCTGGGGCCAACGTCCTGACTTTC. Protein sequence: CASSFPGSSGANVLTF.